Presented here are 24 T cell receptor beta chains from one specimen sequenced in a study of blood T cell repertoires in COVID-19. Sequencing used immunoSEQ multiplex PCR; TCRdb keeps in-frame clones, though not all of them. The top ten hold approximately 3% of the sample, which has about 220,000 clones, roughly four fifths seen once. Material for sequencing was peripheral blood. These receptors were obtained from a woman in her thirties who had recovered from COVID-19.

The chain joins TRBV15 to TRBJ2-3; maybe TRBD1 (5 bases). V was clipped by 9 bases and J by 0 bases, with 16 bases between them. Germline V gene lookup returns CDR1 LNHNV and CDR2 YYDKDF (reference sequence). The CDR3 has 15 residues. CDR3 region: CATGQGRLSTDTQYF. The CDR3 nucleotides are TGTGCCACTGGTCAGGGCAGGCTCAGCACAGATACGCAGTATTTT.

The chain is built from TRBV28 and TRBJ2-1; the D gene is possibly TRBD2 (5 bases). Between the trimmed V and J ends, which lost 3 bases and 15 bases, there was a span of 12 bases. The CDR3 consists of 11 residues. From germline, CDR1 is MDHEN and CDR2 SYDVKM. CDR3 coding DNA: TGTGCCAGCAGTTTCTTGAGGGCTCGGTTCTTC. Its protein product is CASSFLRARFF.

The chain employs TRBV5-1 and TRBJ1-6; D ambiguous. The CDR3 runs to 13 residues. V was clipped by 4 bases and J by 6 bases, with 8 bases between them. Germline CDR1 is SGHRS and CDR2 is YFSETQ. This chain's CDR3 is CASSENSNSPLHF. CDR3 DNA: TGCGCCAGCAGCGAAAACAGTAATTCACCCCTCCACTTT.

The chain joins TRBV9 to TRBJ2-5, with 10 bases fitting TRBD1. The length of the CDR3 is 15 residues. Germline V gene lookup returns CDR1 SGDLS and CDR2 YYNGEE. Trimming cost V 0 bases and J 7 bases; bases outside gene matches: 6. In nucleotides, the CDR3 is TGTGCCAGCAGCGTAGGGGGACAGGGGACAGCGACCCAGTACTTC. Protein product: CASSVGGQGTATQYF.

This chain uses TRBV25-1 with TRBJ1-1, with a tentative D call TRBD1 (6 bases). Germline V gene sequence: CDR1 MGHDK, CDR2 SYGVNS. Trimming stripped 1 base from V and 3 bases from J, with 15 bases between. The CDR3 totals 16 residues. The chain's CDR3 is CASSESGRGYDTEAFF. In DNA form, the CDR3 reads TGTGCCAGCAGTGAATCGGGCAGGGGCTATGACACTGAAGCTTTCTTT.

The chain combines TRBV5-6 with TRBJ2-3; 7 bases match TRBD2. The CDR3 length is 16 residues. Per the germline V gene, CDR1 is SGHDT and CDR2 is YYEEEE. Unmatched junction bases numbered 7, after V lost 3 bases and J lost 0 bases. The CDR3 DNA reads TGTGCCAGCAGCTCCCTCGGCGGGAGAAGCACAGATACGCAGTATTTT. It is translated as CASSSLGGRSTDTQYF. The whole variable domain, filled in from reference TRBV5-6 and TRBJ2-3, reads DAGVTQSPTHLIKTRGQQVTLRCSPKSGHDTVSWYQQALGQGPQFIFQYYEEEERQRGNFPDRFSGHQFPNYSSELNVNALLLGDSALYLCASSSLGGRSTDTQYFGPGTRLTVL.

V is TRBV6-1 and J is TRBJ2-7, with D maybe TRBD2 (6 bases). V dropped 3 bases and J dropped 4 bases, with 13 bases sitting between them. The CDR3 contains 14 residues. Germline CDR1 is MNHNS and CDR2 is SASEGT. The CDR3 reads CASSDPGLIYEQYF. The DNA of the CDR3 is TGTGCCAGCAGTGACCCGGGACTGATTTACGAGCAGTACTTC.

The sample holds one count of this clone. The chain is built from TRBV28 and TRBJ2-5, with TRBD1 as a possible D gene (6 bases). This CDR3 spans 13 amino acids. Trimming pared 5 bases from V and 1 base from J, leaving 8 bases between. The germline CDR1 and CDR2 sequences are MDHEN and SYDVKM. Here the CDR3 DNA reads TGTGCCAGCAGTAGGACAGTCCAAGAGACCCAGTACTTC. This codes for CASSRTVQETQYF. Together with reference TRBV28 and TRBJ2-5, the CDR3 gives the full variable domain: DVKVTQSSRYLVKRTGEKVFLECVQDMDHENMFWYRQDPGLGLRLIYFSYDVKMKEKGDIPEGYSVSREKKERFSLILESASTNQTSMYLCASSRTVQETQYFGPGTRLLVL.

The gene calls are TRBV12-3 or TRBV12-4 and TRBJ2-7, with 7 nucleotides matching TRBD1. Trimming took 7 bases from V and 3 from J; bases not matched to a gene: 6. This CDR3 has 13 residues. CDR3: CASNRDSLYEQYF. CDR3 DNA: TGTGCCAGCAACCGGGACAGCCTCTACGAGCAGTACTTC.

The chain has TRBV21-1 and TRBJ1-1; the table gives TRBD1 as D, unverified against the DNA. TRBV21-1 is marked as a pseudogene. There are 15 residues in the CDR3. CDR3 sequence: CASSPAVTVNTEAFF. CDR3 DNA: TGTGCCAGCAGCCCCGCTGTGACAGTGAACACTGAAGCTTTCTTT.

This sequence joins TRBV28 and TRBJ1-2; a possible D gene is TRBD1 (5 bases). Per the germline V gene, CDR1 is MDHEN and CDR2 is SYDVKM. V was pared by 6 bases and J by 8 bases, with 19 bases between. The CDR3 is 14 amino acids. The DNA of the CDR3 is TGTGCCAGCAGGCCACCGGGGGGTTTCGGAGGCTACACCTTC. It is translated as CASRPPGGFGGYTF.

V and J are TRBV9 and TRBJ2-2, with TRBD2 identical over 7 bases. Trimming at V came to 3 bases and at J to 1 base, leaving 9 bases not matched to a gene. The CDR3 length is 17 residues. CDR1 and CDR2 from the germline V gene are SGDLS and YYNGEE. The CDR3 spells CASSGRLAAVNTGELFF. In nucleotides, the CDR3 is TGTGCCAGCAGCGGACGACTAGCAGCAGTGAACACCGGGGAGCTGTTTTTT.

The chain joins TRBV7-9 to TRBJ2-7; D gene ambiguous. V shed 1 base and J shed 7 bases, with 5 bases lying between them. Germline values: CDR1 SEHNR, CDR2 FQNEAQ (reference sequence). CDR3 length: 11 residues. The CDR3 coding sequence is TGTGCCAGCAGCTTAGAAACTGAGCAGTACTTC. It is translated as CASSLETEQYF. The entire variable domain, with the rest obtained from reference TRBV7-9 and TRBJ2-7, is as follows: DTGVSQNPRHKITKRGQNVTFRCDPISEHNRLYWYRQTLGQGPEFLTYFQNEAQLEKSRLLSDRFSAERPKGSFSTLEIQRTEQGDSAMYLCASSLETEQYFGPGTRLTVT.

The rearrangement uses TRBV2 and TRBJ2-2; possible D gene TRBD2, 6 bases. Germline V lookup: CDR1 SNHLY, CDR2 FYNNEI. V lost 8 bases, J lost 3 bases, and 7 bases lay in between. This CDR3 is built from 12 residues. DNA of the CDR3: TGTGCCAGCGGGACTGACACCGGGGAGCTGTTTTTT. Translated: CASGTDTGELFF.

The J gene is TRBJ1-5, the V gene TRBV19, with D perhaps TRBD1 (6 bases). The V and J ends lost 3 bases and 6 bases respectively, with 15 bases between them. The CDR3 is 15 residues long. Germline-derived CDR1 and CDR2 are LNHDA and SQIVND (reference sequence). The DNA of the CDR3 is TGTGCCAGTAGTATGATCGCAGGGGAGGGTCAGCCCCAGCATTTT. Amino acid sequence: CASSMIAGEGQPQHF. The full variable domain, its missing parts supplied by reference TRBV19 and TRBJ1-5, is DGGITQSPKYLFRKEGQNVTLSCEQNLNHDAMYWYRQDPGQGLRLIYYSQIVNDFQKGDIAEGYSVSREKKESFPLTVTSAQKNPTAFYLCASSMIAGEGQPQHFGDGTRLSIL.

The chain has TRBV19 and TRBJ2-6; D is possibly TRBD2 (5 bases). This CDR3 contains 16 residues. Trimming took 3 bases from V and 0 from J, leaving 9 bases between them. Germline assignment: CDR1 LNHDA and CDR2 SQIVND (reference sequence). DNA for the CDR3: TGTGCCAGTAGTATTGGGCGGGCCTCTGGGGCCAACGTCCTGACTTTC. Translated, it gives CASSIGRASGANVLTF.

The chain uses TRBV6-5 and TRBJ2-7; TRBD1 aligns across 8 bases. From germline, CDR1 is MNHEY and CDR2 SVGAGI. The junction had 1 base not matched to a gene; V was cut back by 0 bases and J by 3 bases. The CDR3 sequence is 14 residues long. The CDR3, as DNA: TGTGCCAGCAGTTACTCCGGACAGGGCTACGAGCAGTACTTC. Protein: CASSYSGQGYEQYF.

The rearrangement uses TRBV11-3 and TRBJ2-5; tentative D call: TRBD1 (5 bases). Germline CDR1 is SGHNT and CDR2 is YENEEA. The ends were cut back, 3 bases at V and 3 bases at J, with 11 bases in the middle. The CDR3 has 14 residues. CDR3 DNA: TGTGCCAGCAGCTTCGGGCAGGGTAAAGAGACCCAGTACTTC. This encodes CASSFGQGKETQYF.

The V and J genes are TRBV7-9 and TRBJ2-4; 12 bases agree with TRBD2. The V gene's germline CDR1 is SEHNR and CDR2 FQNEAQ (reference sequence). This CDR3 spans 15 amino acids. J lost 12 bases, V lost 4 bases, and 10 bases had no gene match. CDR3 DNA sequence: TGTGCCAGCAGCTCTCCGGGACTAGCGGGCGGGGGTCAGTACTTC. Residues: CASSSPGLAGGGQYF.

This CDR3 reads CSVAASAGGRQPQHF. In nucleotides, the CDR3 is TGCAGCGTTGCCGCTTCGGCAGGGGGACGGCAGCCCCAGCATTTT. The chain uses TRBV29-1 and TRBJ1-5; TRBD1 agrees at 7 bases. Germline V gene data show CDR1 as SQVTM and CDR2 as ANQGSEA. J gave up 7 bases and V 4 bases, and 13 bases lay outside the gene matches. This CDR3 is 15 amino acids long.

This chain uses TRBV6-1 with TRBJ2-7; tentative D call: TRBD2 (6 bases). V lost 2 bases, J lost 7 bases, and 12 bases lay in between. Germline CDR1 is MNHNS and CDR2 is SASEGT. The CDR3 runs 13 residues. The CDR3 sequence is CASSEFGGVEQYF. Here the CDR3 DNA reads TGTGCCAGCAGTGAATTCGGAGGGGTAGAGCAGTACTTC.

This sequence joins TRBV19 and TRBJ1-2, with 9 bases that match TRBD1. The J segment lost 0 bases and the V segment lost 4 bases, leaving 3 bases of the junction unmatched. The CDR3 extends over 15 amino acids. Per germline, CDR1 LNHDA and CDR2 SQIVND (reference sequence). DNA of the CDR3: TGTGCCAGTAGTACCCGACAGGGGGCTAACTATGGCTACACCTTC. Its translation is CASSTRQGANYGYTF.

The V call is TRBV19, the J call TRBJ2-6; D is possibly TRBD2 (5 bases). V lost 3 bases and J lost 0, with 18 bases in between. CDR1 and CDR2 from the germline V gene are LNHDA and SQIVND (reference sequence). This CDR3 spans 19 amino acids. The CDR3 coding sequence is TGTGCCAGTAGTATCCGTCTCGGACCCGCGGGCTCTGGGGCCAACGTCCTGACTTTC. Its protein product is CASSIRLGPAGSGANVLTF. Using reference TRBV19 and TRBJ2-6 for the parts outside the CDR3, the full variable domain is DGGITQSPKYLFRKEGQNVTLSCEQNLNHDAMYWYRQDPGQGLRLIYYSQIVNDFQKGDIAEGYSVSREKKESFPLTVTSAQKNPTAFYLCASSIRLGPAGSGANVLTFGAGSRLTVL.

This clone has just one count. The CDR3 nucleotides read TGTGCCAGCAGTCCCGGGACAGTGAGCACTGAAGCTTTCTTT. It translates to CASSPGTVSTEAFF. The J gene is TRBJ1-1, the V gene TRBV6-5; 7 positions agree with TRBD1. Germline lookup yields CDR1 MNHEY and CDR2 SVGAGI. The CDR3 runs to 14 residues. The V segment lost 5 bases and the J segment 4 bases; nucleotides outside the gene matches: 7.